These 16 T cell receptor beta chains were sequenced from one sample in a study of T cells in Graves' hyperthyroidism and ophthalmopathy. RNA transcripts provided the source from which TCR beta CDR3 regions were amplified. The HTBI primer set served for first-round RT-PCR of the TCR CDR3. MiXCR, applied by TCRdb to the multiplex PCR reads, yields one record per CDR3 protein. The sample has 400,000 or so distinct CDR3 sequences; more than 13% are singletons. Sequenced input: blood. The receptors derive from a man aged 50 or older with Graves' ophthalmopathy.

This clonotype was counted between two and nine times. The chain has TRBV2 and TRBJ2-5; no definite D call. CDR1 SNHLY and CDR2 FYNNEI come from the germline V gene. Trimming left V 3 bases short and J 4 bases short, with 6 bases between. This CDR3 is 12 amino acids long. As DNA, the CDR3 is TGTGCCAGCAGTGACGAGCTAGAGACCCAGTACTTC. Amino acid sequence: CASSDELETQYF.

This clonotype was recorded at least ten times. The chain combines TRBV2 with TRBJ2-3; D perhaps matches TRBD2 (5 bases). V was clipped by 11 bases and J by 6 bases, with 12 bases between them. The germline V gene has CDR1 SNHLY and CDR2 FYNNEI. The CDR3 is made up of 11 amino acids. CDR3 bases: TGTGCCGGAGGATTCGCGGATACGCAGTATTTT. Translation gives CAGGFADTQYF.

Many counts were recorded for this clonotype. This sequence joins TRBV10-3 and TRBJ2-7; a weak D match, TRBD1 (7 bases). This CDR3 is built from 15 residues. Germline V gene sequence: CDR1 ENHRY, CDR2 SYGVKD. V shed 6 bases and J shed 5 bases, with 20 bases lying between them. CDR3 residues: CAISAKGAGSDEQYF. The CDR3 region has the DNA TGTGCCATCAGCGCAAAGGGGGCGGGAAGCGACGAGCAGTACTTC.

This clonotype was seen repeatedly, ten times or more. The V and J genes are TRBV7-9 and TRBJ1-2; D remains ambiguous. The V gene's germline CDR1 is SEHNR and CDR2 FQNEAQ (reference sequence). The CDR3 has 15 residues. V lost 1 base, J lost 1 base, and 10 bases lay in between. CDR3 DNA sequence: TGTGCCAGCAGCTTAGGACGGGGAGTTAACTATGGCTACACCTTC. It specifies CASSLGRGVNYGYTF.

This clonotype has ten or more counts. This sequence joins TRBV3-1 and TRBJ2-1; either TRBD1 or TRBD2 may fit D (5 bases each). V lost 3 bases and J 8 bases, leaving 14 bases between the germline ends. The CDR3 is 14 residues long. Per germline, CDR1 LGHDT and CDR2 YNNKEL (reference sequence). The CDR3 DNA is TGTGCCAGCAGCCACAATCTAAGAGGGGATGAGCAGTTCTTC. Translation gives CASSHNLRGDEQFF.

V usage is TRBV28 and J usage is TRBJ2-2, with 8 bases that match TRBD2. This CDR3 is built from 14 residues. After removal of 9 bases from V and 4 bases from J, the junction contained 7 bases not matched to a gene. Germline values: CDR1 MDHEN, CDR2 SYDVKM. CDR3 nucleotides: TGTGCCAGTACGGGGGGGCTTCCCACCGGGGAGCTGTTTTTT. Its translation: CASTGGLPTGELFF.

The V and J genes are TRBV7-9 and TRBJ2-5; D gene uncertain. Germline lookup yields CDR1 SEHNR and CDR2 FQNEAQ (reference sequence). V shed 5 bases and J shed 5 bases, with 15 bases lying between them. This CDR3 region has 14 residues. The CDR3 DNA sequence: TGTGCCAGCAGCGTCGGGTCGGTAAGCGAGACCCAGTACTTC. This sequence encodes CASSVGSVSETQYF.

The J gene is TRBJ1-1, the V gene TRBV11-2; D is unclear. CDR1 and CDR2 (germline): SGHAT, FQNNGV. V lost 5 bases to trimming and J lost 5 bases, with 18 bases between them. CDR3 length: 15 amino acids. The chain's CDR3 is CASSPWGQGKTEAFF. CDR3 DNA: TGTGCCAGCAGCCCCTGGGGTCAAGGGAAGACTGAAGCTTTCTTT.

In its sample, this clonotype was seen a few times. V is TRBV24-1 and J is TRBJ2-7; D remains unclear. V lost 3 bases and J 0 bases, leaving 8 bases between the germline ends. The CDR3 loop spans 14 amino acids. Germline loops: CDR1 KGHDR, CDR2 SFDVKD. The CDR3 DNA sequence: TGTGCCACCAGTGATCCGAAAGTCTCCTACGAGCAGTACTTC. It yields the protein CATSDPKVSYEQYF.

This clonotype was observed a handful of times. This chain links TRBV24-1 with TRBJ2-3, with D tentatively TRBD2 (5 bases). CDR3 length: 16 residues. Germline CDR1 reads KGHDR; CDR2 reads SFDVKD. Trimming pared 4 bases from V and 9 bases from J, leaving 22 bases between. CDR3 sequence reads: CATSDSILALRETQYF. Here the CDR3 DNA reads TGTGCCACCAGTGACTCCATCCTAGCCTTACGCGAGACGCAGTATTTT.

This chain joins TRBV6-2 or TRBV6-3 and TRBJ2-6; D is undetermined. In germline, CDR1 is MNHEY, CDR2 SVGEGT. The V end was cut by 8 bases, the J end by 0 bases, with 14 bases between. The CDR3 length is 16 residues. CDR3 region: CASGPGPSSGANVLTF. The CDR3 DNA follows: TGTGCCAGCGGCCCGGGCCCCTCCTCTGGGGCCAACGTCCTGACTTTC.

V is TRBV30 and J is TRBJ2-7; TRBD1 might be the D (5 bases). There are 11 residues in the CDR3. The V and J ends lost 8 bases and 4 bases respectively, with 12 bases between them. Germline V lookup: CDR1 GTSNPN, CDR2 SVGIG (reference sequence). The CDR3 nucleotides are TGTGCCGGAAGCCAGGGATACGAGCAGTACTTC. Amino acid sequence: CAGSQGYEQYF.

This clonotype turned up a few times. This chain connects TRBV7-9 to TRBJ2-7; D unclear. The length of the CDR3 is 16 residues. Germline-derived CDR1 and CDR2 are SEHNR and FQNEAQ (reference sequence). Trimming stripped 4 bases from V and 0 bases from J, with 16 bases between. Here the CDR3 reads CASSSPDGLSSYEQYF. CDR3 nucleotides: TGTGCCAGCAGCTCACCGGACGGTCTAAGCTCCTACGAGCAGTACTTC.

This clonotype was detected many times. The V and J genes are TRBV30 and TRBJ1-4, with TRBD1 as a possible D gene (5 bases). The CDR3 contains 13 residues. Trimming removed 1 base at V and 8 bases at J, with 11 bases between. Germline V gene sequence: CDR1 GTSNPN, CDR2 SVGIG (reference sequence). The CDR3 reads CAWSAGQGEKLFF. The CDR3 DNA reads as TGTGCCTGGAGTGCTGGACAAGGGGAAAAACTGTTTTTT.

With respect to this clonotype: This may arise from a read error, as a much more abundant clone is one base away. The chain links TRBV2 to TRBJ1-4; D unresolved. Germline V gives CDR1 SNHLY, CDR2 FYNNEI. This CDR3 has 15 amino acids. The CDR3 DNA reads TGTGCCAGGAGTGAAGATATGAATGCTAATGAAAAACTGTTTTTT. Amino acid sequence: CARSEDMNANEKLFF.

This clonotype was observed at least ten times. The J gene is TRBJ1-1, the V gene TRBV28, with D perhaps TRBD1 (6 bases). The V end was cut by 6 bases, the J end by 0 bases, with 14 bases between. This CDR3 is 15 amino acids long. Germline V gives CDR1 MDHEN, CDR2 SYDVKM. This chain's CDR3 is CASRYLTGVNTEAFF. The CDR3 coding sequence is TGTGCCAGCAGATACCTGACAGGAGTGAACACTGAAGCTTTCTTT.